This T cell receptor (beta chain) is from a study of monozygotic twins with inflammatory bowel disease. Germline CDR1 and CDR2: SGHTA and FQGNSA. There are 12 residues in the CDR3. TCRdb derives one entry per CDR3 protein from the 5' RACE reads, leaving out DNA. The ten top clones account for approximately 2%, within a sample of about 330,000 distinct CDR3 sequences. This chain links TRBV7-2 with TRBJ2-3; there is no DNA to check the TCRdb D call of TRBD2. The sequencing input was blood. The receptor comes from a human donor with ulcerative colitis or Crohn's disease, or a healthy co-twin of an affected twin (not recorded which). Here the CDR3 reads CASSRDWDTQYF.